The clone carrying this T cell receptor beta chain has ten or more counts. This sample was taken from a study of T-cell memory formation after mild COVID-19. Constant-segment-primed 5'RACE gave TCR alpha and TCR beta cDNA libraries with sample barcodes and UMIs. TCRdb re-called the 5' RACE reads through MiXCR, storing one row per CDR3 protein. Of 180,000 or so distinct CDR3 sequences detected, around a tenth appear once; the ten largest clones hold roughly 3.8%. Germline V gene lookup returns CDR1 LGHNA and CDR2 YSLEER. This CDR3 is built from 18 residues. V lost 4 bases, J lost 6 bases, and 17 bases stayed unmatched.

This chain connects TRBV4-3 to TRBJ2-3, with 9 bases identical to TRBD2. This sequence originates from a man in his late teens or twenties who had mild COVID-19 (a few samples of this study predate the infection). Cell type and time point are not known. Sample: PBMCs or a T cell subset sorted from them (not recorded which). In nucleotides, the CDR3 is TGCGCCAGCAGCCCCCTCTCAGGTCGCGGGGGGGCGTCTGATACGCAGTATTTT. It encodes CASSPLSGRGGASDTQYF.